This T cell receptor (beta chain) originates from a study of T cell repertoires in cytomegalovirus infection. About the research overall: In public TCR beta signatures, there were indications of both CMV infection and matching HLA type.

TCRdb fed the reads into MiXCR, producing one record per CDR3 protein. Of more than 650,000 distinct CDR3 sequences in the sample, about a third are singletons; the top ten hold around 2.6%. The CDR3 contains 20 residues. J gave up 5 bases and V 2 bases, and 14 bases lay outside the gene matches. The V gene's germline CDR1 is SGHRS and CDR2 YFSETQ. In its sample, this clonotype was seen a few times. No antigen is known for it. Study-wide results and caveats: Frequencies of public TCR beta families were cumulated, and this identified carriers of CMV plus the relevant HLA. What dominated the ex vivo response were HLA-C-restricted CMV-specific TCR beta clonotypes.

The chain uses TRBV5-1 and TRBJ2-2; 14 bases match TRBD2. The sequence came from a human donor in good health (CMV status not recorded). Some clones in this sample may be carry-over from other donors' samples. Sequencing was carried out using PBMCs. The CDR3 sequence: CASSFGSPGLAGAKTGELFF. CDR3 DNA sequence: TGCGCCAGCAGCTTTGGGAGTCCGGGACTAGCGGGAGCAAAGACCGGGGAGCTGTTTTTT.